This TCR beta chain was sequenced during a study of blood T cell repertoires in COVID-19. Looking at the study overall: Sources were T cells, B-cell-depleted T cells, or PBMCs; the material itself was cDNA or gDNA.

The CDR3 covers 12 residues. With 3 bases removed from V and 8 bases from J, the gap between germline ends came to 13 bases. CDR1 and CDR2 (germline): DFQATT, SNEGSKA (reference sequence). Assay: immunoSEQ multiplex PCR; the TCRdb copy retains only in-frame clones and omits some. The table includes fewer than 200,000 clones, 80% to 95% detected once. What was sequenced was peripheral blood. V gene TRBV20-1 combines with J gene TRBJ1-2, with D perhaps TRBD1 (5 bases). This TCR derives from a man aged 25-45 years with COVID-19, enrolled during active disease. DNA of the CDR3: TGCAGTGCTAGTGGAGGGGAGGAAGGCTACACCTTC. It encodes CSASGGEEGYTF.